This T cell receptor (beta chain) was observed in a study of human T cells and chemical hapten exposure. TCRdb reprocessed the 5' RACE reads with MiXCR, giving one entry per CDR3 protein. The table shows about 120,000 distinct CDR3 sequences, with around 20% occurring only once. The study's findings and limits: Following DPC sensitization, TCRs present above 1 in 1000 frequency showed no change.

This clonotype was observed a few times. What it binds is not known. The template was total RNA from unfractionated whole blood. Deletions cut 1 base from V and 0 bases from J, with 5 bases between. Germline V gene data show CDR1 as SGHRS and CDR2 as YFSETQ. The CDR3 spans 15 residues. The receptor was derived from a human donor in good health. This rearrangement joins TRBV5-1 to TRBJ2-6; D remains ambiguous. The CDR3 bases are TGCGCCAGCAGCTTGCTACTCTCTGGGGCCAACGTCCTGACTTTC. Translation: CASSLLLSGANVLTF.